This TCR beta chain was found in a study of T cell responses to AZD1222 COVID-19 vaccine. Across the whole study: Analysis merged second doses at about 4 or about 12 weeks. Whole-study findings and limits: Vaccine-associated CD4 TCRs ranged over spike, dominating at 160-218 and 743-854. Spike-specific TCR breadth rose after two AZD1222 doses, and depth rose as well. Reportedly, nearly half the spike-specific TCRs target unmutated variant regions.

Note on this clone: Its antigen is still unknown.

Sequencing was performed with immunoSEQ multiplex PCR; in TCRdb, only in-frame clones are kept and a portion is missing. The profile shows roughly 150,000 clones, 93% of them singletons. The V segment lost 1 base and the J segment 10 bases; nucleotides outside the gene matches: 11. Per germline, CDR1 SGHRS and CDR2 YFSETQ. This CDR3 is built from 16 residues. The material was peripheral blood, obtained on day 0 of AZD1222 vaccination. The chain recombines TRBV5-1 with TRBJ1-6, with 7 bases fitting TRBD1. The receptor's source is an adult in good health. The CDR3 loop is CASSLTGASIGSPLHF. CDR3 nucleotide sequence: TGCGCCAGCAGCTTGACAGGGGCTAGTATCGGATCACCCCTCCACTTT.